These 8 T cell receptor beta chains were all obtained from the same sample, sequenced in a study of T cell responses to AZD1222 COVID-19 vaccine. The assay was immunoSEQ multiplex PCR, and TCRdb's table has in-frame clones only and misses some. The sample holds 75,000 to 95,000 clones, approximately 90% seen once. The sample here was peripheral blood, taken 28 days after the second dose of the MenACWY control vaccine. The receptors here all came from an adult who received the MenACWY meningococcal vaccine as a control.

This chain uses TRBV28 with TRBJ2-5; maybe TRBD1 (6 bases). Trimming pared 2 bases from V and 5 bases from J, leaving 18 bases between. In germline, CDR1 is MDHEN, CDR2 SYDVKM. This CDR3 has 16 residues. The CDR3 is CASSLSGQGKRETQYF. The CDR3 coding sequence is TGTGCCAGCAGTTTAAGCGGTCAGGGGAAGAGGGAGACCCAGTACTTC.

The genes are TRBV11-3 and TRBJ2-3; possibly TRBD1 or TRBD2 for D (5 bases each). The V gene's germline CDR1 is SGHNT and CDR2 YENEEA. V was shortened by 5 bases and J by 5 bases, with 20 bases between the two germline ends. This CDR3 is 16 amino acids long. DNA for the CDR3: TGTGCCAGCAGCCCCGGGGCAGGCGGGTCTTTAGATACGCAGTATTTT. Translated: CASSPGAGGSLDTQYF.

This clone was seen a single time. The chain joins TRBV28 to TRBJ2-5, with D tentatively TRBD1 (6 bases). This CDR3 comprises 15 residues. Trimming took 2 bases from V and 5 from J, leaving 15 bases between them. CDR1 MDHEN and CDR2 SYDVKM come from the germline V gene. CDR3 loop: CASSLTQQGVETQYF. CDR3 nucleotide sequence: TGTGCCAGCAGTTTAACCCAACAGGGAGTGGAGACCCAGTACTTC.

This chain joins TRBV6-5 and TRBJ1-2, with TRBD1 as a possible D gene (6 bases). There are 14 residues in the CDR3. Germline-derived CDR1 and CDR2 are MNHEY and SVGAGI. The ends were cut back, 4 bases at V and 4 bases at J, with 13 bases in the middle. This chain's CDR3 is CASSSLQGPYGYTF. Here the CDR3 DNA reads TGTGCCAGCAGTTCCTTACAGGGTCCCTATGGCTACACCTTC.

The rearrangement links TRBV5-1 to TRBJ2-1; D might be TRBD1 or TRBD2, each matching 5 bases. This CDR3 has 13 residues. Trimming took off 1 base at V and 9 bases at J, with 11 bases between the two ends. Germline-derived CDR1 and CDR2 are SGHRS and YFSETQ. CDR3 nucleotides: TGCGCCAGCAGCTTGTTAATGGGGACTGAGCAGTTCTTC. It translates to CASSLLMGTEQFF.

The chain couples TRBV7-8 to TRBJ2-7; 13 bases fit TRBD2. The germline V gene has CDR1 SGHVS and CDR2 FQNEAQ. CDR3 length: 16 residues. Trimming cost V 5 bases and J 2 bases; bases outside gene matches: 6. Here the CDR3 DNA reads TGTGCCAGCAGCCAAGGACTAGCGGGGGCCGCCTACGAGCAGTACTTC. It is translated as CASSQGLAGAAYEQYF.

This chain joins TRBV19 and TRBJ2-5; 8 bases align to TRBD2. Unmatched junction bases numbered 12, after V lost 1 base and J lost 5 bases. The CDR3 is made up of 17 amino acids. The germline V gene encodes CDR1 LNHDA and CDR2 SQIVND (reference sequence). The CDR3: CASSIVAGGQPRETQYF. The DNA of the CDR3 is TGTGCCAGTAGTATAGTTGCGGGGGGCCAACCTCGGGAGACCCAGTACTTC.

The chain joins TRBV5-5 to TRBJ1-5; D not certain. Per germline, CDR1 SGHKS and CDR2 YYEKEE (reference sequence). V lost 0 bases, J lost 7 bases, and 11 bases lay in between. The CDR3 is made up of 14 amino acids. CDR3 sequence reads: CASSLDVQGQPQHF. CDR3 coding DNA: TGTGCCAGCAGCTTGGACGTTCAAGGCCAGCCCCAGCATTTT. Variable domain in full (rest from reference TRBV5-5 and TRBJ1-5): DAGVTQSPTHLIKTRGQQVTLRCSPISGHKSVSWYQQVLGQGPQFIFQYYEKEERGRGNFPDRFSARQFPNYSSELNVNALLLGDSALYLCASSLDVQGQPQHFGDGTRLSIL.